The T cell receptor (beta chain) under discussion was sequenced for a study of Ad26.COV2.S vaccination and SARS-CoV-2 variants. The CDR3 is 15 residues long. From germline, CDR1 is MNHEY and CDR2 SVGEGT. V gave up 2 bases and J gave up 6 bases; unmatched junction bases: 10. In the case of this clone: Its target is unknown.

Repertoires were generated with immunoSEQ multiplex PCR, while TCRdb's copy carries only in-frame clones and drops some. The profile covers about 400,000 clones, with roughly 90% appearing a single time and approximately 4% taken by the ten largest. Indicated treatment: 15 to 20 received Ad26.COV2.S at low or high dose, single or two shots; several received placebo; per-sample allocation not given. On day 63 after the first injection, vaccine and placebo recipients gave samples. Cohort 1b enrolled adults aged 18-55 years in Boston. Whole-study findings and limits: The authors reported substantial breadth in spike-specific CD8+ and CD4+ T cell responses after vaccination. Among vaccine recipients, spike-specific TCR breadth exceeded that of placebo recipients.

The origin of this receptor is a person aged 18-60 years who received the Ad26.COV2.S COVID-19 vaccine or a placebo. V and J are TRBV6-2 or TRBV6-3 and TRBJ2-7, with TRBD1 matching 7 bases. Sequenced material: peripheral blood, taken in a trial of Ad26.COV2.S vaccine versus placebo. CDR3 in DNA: TGTGCCAGCAGTTACAGGAGCCGGACAGGACTCGAGCAGTACTTC. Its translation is CASSYRSRTGLEQYF.